Sequencing of this TCR beta chain was carried out in a study of blood T cell repertoires in COVID-19. Note on this clone: One end of the junction does not line up with germline, which may come from a read error.

The table came from immunoSEQ multiplex PCR; TCRdb's copy has only in-frame clones and leaves some out. This table holds approximately 110,000 clones, 88% found once. The CDR3 sequence is 15 residues long. Germline V lookup: CDR1 SSHAT, CDR2 FNYEAQ (reference sequence). Sequencing used peripheral blood. This clonotype originated in a woman aged 45-59 years with active or convalescent COVID-19. The rearrangement joins TRBV7-7 to TRBJ2-5; D not resolved. The CDR3 region is CASSPQELDQETQYF. The CDR3 bases are TGTGCTAGCAGCCCTCAAGAGTTGGACCAAGAGACCCAGTACTTC.